The rows below give T cell receptor beta chains drawn from one sample of a study of blood T cell repertoires in COVID-19. Here immunoSEQ multiplex PCR was the method, and the copy in TCRdb shows in-frame clones only, minus some. The data contain 250,000 to 300,000 clones, about 90% of them singletons. The sample consisted of PBMCs or T cells enriched from blood (not recorded which). Receptors were obtained from a human donor in a cohort exposed to, infected with or recovered from COVID-19 (not recorded which). The donor label of this sample is uncertain. The CDR3 runs from the conserved cysteine through the conserved F or W. The D gene is left open where the match is weak. For some rows the clone size is stated as once, few or many, or as a class when expanded; others skip it.

TRBV6-1	TRBJ1-3	-	-	CASSVGTLVSPGNTIYF	TGTGCCAGCAGTGTGGGGACATTAGTTAGTCCTGGAAACACCATATATTTT
TRBV7-6	TRBJ2-1	-	-	CASSSPVTKPNEQFF	TGTGCCAGCAGCTCGCCAGTCACCAAACCCAATGAGCAGTTCTTC
TRBV7-9	TRBJ1-3	-	-	CASSLTPPGPGNTIYF	TGTGCCAGCAGCTTAACTCCGCCAGGGCCTGGAAACACCATATATTTT
TRBV6-5	TRBJ1-3	-	few	CASSYSPSNSGNTIYF	TGTGCCAGCAGTTACTCGCCGAGCAACTCTGGAAACACCATATATTTT
TRBV5-4	TRBJ2-3	-	-	CASSLATSTDTQYF	TGTGCCAGCAGCTTGGCAACTAGCACAGATACGCAGTATTTT
TRBV7-2	TRBJ2-7	TRBD2	-	CASSLELAGREQYF	TGTGCCAGCAGCTTAGAACTAGCGGGGCGCGAGCAGTACTTC
TRBV9	TRBJ2-2	-	-	CASSAWDTPINTGELFF	TGTGCCAGCAGCGCCTGGGACACACCTATAAACACCGGGGAGCTGTTTTTT
TRBV25-1	TRBJ2-3	-	-	CASSGRGRGGEADTQYF	TGTGCCAGCAGTGGCCGTGGCAGGGGCGGCGAGGCAGATACGCAGTATTTT
TRBV5-1	TRBJ1-5	-	-	CASSPGGGWFNQPQHF	TGCGCCAGCAGCCCGGGAGGAGGGTGGTTCAATCAGCCCCAGCATTTT
TRBV7-2	TRBJ1-2	TRBD1	-	CASSLAGQDYGYTF	TGTGCCAGCAGCTTAGCGGGACAGGACTATGGCTACACCTTC
TRBV18	TRBJ1-4	TRBD1	-	CASSPGQGREKLFF	TGTGCCAGCTCACCTGGACAGGGTAGGGAAAAACTGTTTTTT
TRBV19	TRBJ2-7	-	-	CASSITGLPYEQYF	TGTGCCAGTAGTATAACAGGGTTACCCTACGAGCAGTACTTC
TRBV19	TRBJ1-5	-	-	CASSISSVTHF	TGTGCCAGTAGTATCTCGTCGGTAACGCATTTT
TRBV5-1	TRBJ2-5	TRBD1	once	CASGRGRFSYQETQYF	TGCGCCAGTGGCAGGGGGCGTTTTTCCTACCAAGAGACCCAGTACTTC
TRBV18	TRBJ1-2	-	-	CASSPRSGAYGYTF	TGTGCCAGCTCACCACGCTCAGGGGCCTATGGCTACACCTTC
TRBV7-9	TRBJ2-4	-	-	CASSLNIAKNIQYF	TGTGCCAGCAGCTTAAACATAGCCAAAAACATTCAGTACTTC
TRBV6-2/TRBV6-3	TRBJ2-7	TRBD2	-	CASSLTSGGYEQYF	TGTGCCAGCAGTTTAACTAGCGGGGGGTACGAGCAGTACTTC
TRBV10-3	TRBJ2-5	-	-	CATREGASGGGETQYF	TGTGCCACCAGGGAGGGGGCCAGCGGGGGCGGTGAGACCCAGTACTTC
TRBV19	TRBJ2-1	TRBD2	-	CASSIPGLAGPNEQFF	TGTGCCAGTAGTATTCCGGGACTAGCAGGGCCCAATGAGCAGTTCTTC
TRBV19	TRBJ1-1	-	-	CASSIDTDTEAFF	TGTGCCAGTAGTATAGACACAGACACTGAAGCTTTCTTT
TRBV27	TRBJ1-1	TRBD1	-	CATLRTGGTEAFF	TGTGCCACCCTGCGGACAGGGGGCACTGAAGCTTTCTTT
TRBV7-9	TRBJ2-3	-	few	CASSLIGRGTDTQYF	TGTGCCAGCAGCTTGATAGGGAGAGGCACAGATACGCAGTATTTT
TRBV7-2	TRBJ2-1	-	-	CASTSGSSYNEQFF	TGTGCCAGCACAAGCGGAAGCTCCTACAATGAGCAGTTCTTC
TRBV7-9	TRBJ1-1	-	-	CASSLALNTEAFF	TGTGCCAGCAGCTTAGCCTTGAACACTGAAGCTTTCTTT
TRBV7-8	TRBJ1-5	-	-	CASSFGVTSNQPQHF	TGTGCCAGCAGCTTCGGGGTGACAAGCAATCAGCCCCAGCATTTT
TRBV9	TRBJ1-3	-	-	CASSARGGYSGNTIYF	TGTGCCAGCAGCGCGCGGGGGGGCTACTCTGGAAACACCATATATTTT
TRBV5-1	TRBJ2-6	-	-	CASSLEQGFPGANVLTF	TGCGCCAGCAGCTTGGAGCAGGGCTTCCCTGGGGCCAACGTCCTGACTTTC
TRBV7-2	TRBJ1-2	TRBD1	-	CASSSGTGAYGYTF	TGTGCCAGCAGCTCGGGGACAGGGGCTTATGGCTACACCTTC
TRBV9	TRBJ1-5	TRBD1	-	CASSRTGLGQPQHF	TGTGCCAGCAGTAGGACAGGGCTAGGGCAGCCCCAGCATTTT
TRBV5-1	TRBJ2-1	-	-	CASSLAGGGDNEQFF	TGCGCCAGCAGCTTGGCAGGGGGAGGAGACAATGAGCAGTTCTTC
TRBV2	TRBJ2-3	-	few	CASSESQGGDTQYF	TGTGCCAGCAGTGAATCTCAGGGTGGAGATACGCAGTATTTT
TRBV12-3/TRBV12-4	TRBJ1-1	-	-	CASSPSTEAFF	TGTGCCAGCAGCCCGTCCACTGAAGCTTTCTTT
TRBV6-5	TRBJ2-7	-	-	CASSYSREVAYEQYF	TGTGCCAGCAGTTACTCGAGGGAGGTTGCCTACGAGCAGTACTTC
TRBV19	TRBJ1-1	-	once	CASSRYRAGDTEAFF	TGTGCCAGTAGTCGTTACAGGGCTGGGGACACTGAAGCTTTCTTT
TRBV6-5	TRBJ1-2	TRBD1	-	CASTQGGRGYTF	TGTGCCAGCACCCAAGGGGGCAGGGGCTACACCTTC
TRBV3-1/TRBV3-2	TRBJ2-7	TRBD2	-	CASKEGGGRTYEQYF	TGTGCCAGCAAGGAGGGCGGGGGGCGCACCTACGAGCAGTACTTC
TRBV2	TRBJ2-3	-	few	CASSEALVGADTQYF	TGTGCCAGCAGTGAAGCGCTTGTTGGGGCGGATACGCAGTATTTT
TRBV4-3	TRBJ2-2	-	-	CASSQVIKLMNTGELFF	TGCGCCAGCAGCCAAGTGATAAAACTGATGAACACCGGGGAGCTGTTTTTT
TRBV10-2	TRBJ2-7	-	-	CASSESRAHEQYF	TGCGCCAGCAGTGAGTCCAGGGCCCACGAGCAGTACTTC
TRBV30	TRBJ1-1	-	-	CAWSKQLYTEAFF	TGTGCCTGGAGCAAACAGTTGTACACTGAAGCTTTCTTT
TRBV9	TRBJ2-1	-	-	CASSVAGNNEQFF	TGTGCCAGCAGCGTAGCCGGGAACAATGAGCAGTTCTTC
TRBV5-1	TRBJ1-2	TRBD1	few	CASSLQGEAHGYTF	TGCGCCAGCAGCTTACAGGGGGAGGCCCATGGCTACACCTTC
TRBV19	TRBJ2-1	-	-	CASSIGTKGWREQFF	TGTGCCAGTAGTATAGGGACTAAGGGGTGGCGTGAGCAGTTCTTC
TRBV7-3	TRBJ2-7	-	-	CASSLGNNGEQYF	TGTGCCAGCAGCTTAGGAAACAACGGGGAGCAGTACTTC
TRBV3-1/TRBV3-2	TRBJ2-3	TRBD1	-	CASSQDPEGAIDTQYF	TGTGCCAGCAGCCAAGACCCCGAGGGGGCCATAGATACGCAGTATTTT
TRBV27	TRBJ2-1	TRBD2	once	CASTRGLAGSYNEQFF	TGTGCCAGCACCCGAGGACTAGCGGGCTCCTACAATGAGCAGTTCTTC
TRBV5-1	TRBJ1-2	TRBD1	-	CASSSARTTGIIDGYTF	TGCGCCAGCAGCTCCGCACGAACGACAGGGATCATAGATGGCTACACCTTC
TRBV4-1	TRBJ2-3	-	once	CASSQVQAEGDTQYF	TGCGCCAGCAGCCAAGTACAAGCCGAGGGAGATACGCAGTATTTT
TRBV27	TRBJ1-1	-	-	CASSTSDSLGGAFF	TGTGCCAGCTCAACATCGGACAGTCTAGGTGGAGCTTTCTTT
TRBV27	TRBJ1-4	-	once	CASRRQTSEKLFF	TGTGCCAGCAGACGGCAGACATCCGAAAAACTGTTTTTT
TRBV30	TRBJ2-7	-	-	CAWRSAVSYEQYF	TGTGCCTGGAGGTCGGCGGTCTCCTACGAGCAGTACTTC
TRBV24-1	TRBJ1-1	-	-	CATSDFGGLRTFF	TGTGCCACCAGTGATTTCGGGGGTTTAAGAACTTTCTTT
TRBV7-3	TRBJ2-7	TRBD1	-	CASSSYYGTGEPYEQYF	TGTGCCAGCAGCTCATACTACGGGACAGGGGAGCCCTACGAGCAGTACTTC
TRBV19	TRBJ2-7	TRBD2	many	CASSPLGGSGSYEQYF	TGTGCCAGTAGTCCCCTGGGAGGGTCAGGCTCCTACGAGCAGTACTTC
TRBV6-5	TRBJ1-4	-	-	CASSYTGFNEKLFF	TGTGCCAGCAGTTACACAGGGTTTAATGAAAAACTGTTTTTT
TRBV29-1	TRBJ1-2	TRBD1	once	CSVDRQGTNYGYTF	TGCAGCGTTGATCGACAGGGAACTAACTATGGCTACACCTTC